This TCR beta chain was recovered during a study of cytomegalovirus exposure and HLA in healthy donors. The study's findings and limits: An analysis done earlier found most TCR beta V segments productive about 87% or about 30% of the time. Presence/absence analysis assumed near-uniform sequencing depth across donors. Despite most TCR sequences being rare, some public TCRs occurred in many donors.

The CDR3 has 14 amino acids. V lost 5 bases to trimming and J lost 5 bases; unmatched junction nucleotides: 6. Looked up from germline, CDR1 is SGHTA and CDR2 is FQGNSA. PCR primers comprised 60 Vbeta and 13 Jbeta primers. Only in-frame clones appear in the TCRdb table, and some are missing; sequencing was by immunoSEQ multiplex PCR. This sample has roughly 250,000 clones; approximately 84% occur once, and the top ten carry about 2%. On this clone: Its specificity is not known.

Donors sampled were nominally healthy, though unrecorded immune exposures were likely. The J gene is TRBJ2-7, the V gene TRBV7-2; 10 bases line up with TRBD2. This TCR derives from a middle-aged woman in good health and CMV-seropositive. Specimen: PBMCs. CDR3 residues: CASSPTGTSDEQYF. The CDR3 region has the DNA TGTGCCAGCAGCCCTACCGGGACTAGCGACGAGCAGTACTTC.